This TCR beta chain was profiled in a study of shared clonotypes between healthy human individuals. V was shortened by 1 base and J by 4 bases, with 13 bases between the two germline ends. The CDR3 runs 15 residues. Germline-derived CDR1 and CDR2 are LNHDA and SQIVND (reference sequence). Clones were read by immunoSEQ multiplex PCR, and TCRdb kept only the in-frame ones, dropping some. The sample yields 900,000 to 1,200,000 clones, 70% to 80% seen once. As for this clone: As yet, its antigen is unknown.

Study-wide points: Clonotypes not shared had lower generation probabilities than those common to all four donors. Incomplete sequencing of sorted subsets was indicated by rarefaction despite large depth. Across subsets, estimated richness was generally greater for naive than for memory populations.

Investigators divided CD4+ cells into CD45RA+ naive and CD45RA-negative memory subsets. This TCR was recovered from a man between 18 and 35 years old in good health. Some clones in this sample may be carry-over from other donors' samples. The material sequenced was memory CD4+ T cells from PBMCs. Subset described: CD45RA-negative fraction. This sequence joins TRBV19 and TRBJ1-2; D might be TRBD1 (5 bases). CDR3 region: CASSIAGNAVYGYTF. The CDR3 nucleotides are TGTGCCAGTAGTATAGCAGGGAACGCCGTCTATGGCTACACCTTC.